Each of the 23 T cell receptor beta chains below was sequenced from the same sample in a study of blood T cell repertoires in COVID-19. Clones were read by immunoSEQ multiplex PCR, and TCRdb kept only the in-frame ones, dropping some. The sample holds fewer than 250,000 clones; 75% to 90% are singletons and the top ten take less than 0.75%. Sample: peripheral blood. These receptors came from a man in his forties or fifties with acute or convalescent COVID-19.

On this clone: Additional DNA sequences in this sample encode the identical CDR3. The chain joins TRBV7-2 to TRBJ1-4; 7 bases are shared with TRBD1. Per germline, CDR1 SGHTA and CDR2 FQGNSA. Germline trimming cut 1 base from V and 5 bases from J; bases unmatched to any gene: 1. The CDR3 has 14 amino acids. CDR3 sequence reads: CASSLGRGNEKLFF. The CDR3 DNA reads as TGTGCCAGCAGCTTAGGCAGGGGGAATGAAAAACTGTTTTTT. Using reference TRBV7-2 and TRBJ1-4 for the parts outside the CDR3, the full variable domain is GAGVSQSPSNKVTEKGKDVELRCDPISGHTALYWYRQSLGQGLEFLIYFQGNSAPDKSGLPSDRFSAERTGGSVSTLTIQRTQQEDSAVYLCASSLGRGNEKLFFGSGTQLSVL.

The chain has TRBV7-3 and TRBJ2-2; possible D gene TRBD2, 6 bases. The CDR3 consists of 15 residues. Germline assignment: CDR1 SGHTA and CDR2 FQGTGA. V dropped 5 bases and J dropped 4 bases, with 14 bases sitting between them. The DNA of the CDR3 is TGTGCCAGCAGCCCGGCTGGACTACTCACCGGGGAGCTGTTTTTT. Encoded protein: CASSPAGLLTGELFF.

The genes are TRBV5-1 and TRBJ1-4; a possible D gene is TRBD1 (5 bases). The CDR3 is made up of 14 amino acids. CDR1 and CDR2 (germline): SGHRS, YFSETQ. V was clipped by 2 bases and J by 8 bases, with 13 bases between them. CDR3: CASSFGGPGEKLFF. CDR3 in DNA: TGCGCCAGCAGCTTCGGGGGACCCGGCGAAAAACTGTTTTTT.

J is TRBJ2-1 and V is TRBV19; tentative D call: TRBD2 (7 bases). With 3 bases removed from V and 10 bases from J, the gap between germline ends came to 16 bases. The CDR3 consists of 14 residues. Germline assignment: CDR1 LNHDA and CDR2 SQIVND (reference sequence). The DNA of the CDR3 is TGTGCCAGTAGTATGAGAGGGGGGGCGCGGGAGCAGTTCTTC. Its protein is CASSMRGGAREQFF.

This chain uses TRBV7-3 with TRBJ2-3, with 11 bases aligning to TRBD2. V shed 6 bases and J 4 bases; nucleotides not matched to a gene: 6. Germline assignment: CDR1 SGHTA and CDR2 FQGTGA. This CDR3 comprises 15 residues. CDR3 loop: CASRQLAGVADTQYF. The CDR3 nucleotides read TGTGCCAGCAGACAACTAGCGGGAGTCGCAGATACGCAGTATTTT. The full variable domain, in which reference TRBV7-3 and TRBJ2-3 provide the parts outside the CDR3, is GAGVSQTPSNKVTEKGKYVELRCDPISGHTALYWYRQSLGQGPEFLIYFQGTGAADDSGLPNDRFFAVRPEGSVSTLKIQRTERGDSAVYLCASRQLAGVADTQYFGPGTRLTVL.

The chain is built from TRBV9 and TRBJ2-5, with 10 bases matching TRBD1. The CDR3 spans 15 residues. Trimming at V came to 0 bases and at J to 4 bases, leaving 3 bases not matched to a gene. Germline CDR1 reads SGDLS; CDR2 reads YYNGEE. The CDR3 spells CASSVEDRGGETQYF. For the CDR3, the DNA is TGTGCCAGCAGCGTAGAGGACAGGGGGGGAGAGACCCAGTACTTC.

This clone was detected only once. The chain is built from TRBV7-2 and TRBJ2-1, with 14 bases that match TRBD2. Germline V gives CDR1 SGHTA, CDR2 FQGNSA. V dropped 5 bases and J dropped 13; count of bases not matched to a gene: 13. This CDR3 region has 16 residues. CDR3 sequence (DNA): TGTGCCAGCAGCGAAGGACTAGCGGGAGGTAGAGTGGAACAGTTCTTC. It is translated as CASSEGLAGGRVEQFF. The complete variable domain, with remaining parts taken from reference TRBV7-2 and TRBJ2-1, reads GAGVSQSPSNKVTEKGKDVELRCDPISGHTALYWYRQSLGQGLEFLIYFQGNSAPDKSGLPSDRFSAERTGGSVSTLTIQRTQQEDSAVYLCASSEGLAGGRVEQFFGPGTRLTVL.

This sequence joins TRBV19 and TRBJ2-3; 15 bases fit TRBD2. The V segment lost 6 bases and the J segment 6 bases; nucleotides outside the gene matches: 7. Germline V gene data show CDR1 as LNHDA and CDR2 as SQIVND (reference sequence). There are 16 residues in the CDR3. The CDR3: CASSPGLAGGWDTQYF. In DNA form, the CDR3 reads TGTGCCAGTAGCCCGGGACTAGCGGGGGGTTGGGATACGCAGTATTTT. Full variable domain (rest looked up from reference TRBV19 and TRBJ2-3): DGGITQSPKYLFRKEGQNVTLSCEQNLNHDAMYWYRQDPGQGLRLIYYSQIVNDFQKGDIAEGYSVSREKKESFPLTVTSAQKNPTAFYLCASSPGLAGGWDTQYFGPGTRLTVL.

This chain joins TRBV28 and TRBJ1-5; TRBD1 might be the D (5 bases). The CDR3 covers 12 residues. The V gene lost 9 bases and the J gene lost 7 bases, with 13 bases spanning the gap. Germline V gene data show CDR1 as MDHEN and CDR2 as SYDVKM. The CDR3 nucleotides read TGTGCCAGTATAGGGGTAGACCAGCCCCAGCATTTT. As protein: CASIGVDQPQHF.

V and J are TRBV18 and TRBJ2-7, with TRBD2 identical over 10 bases. The germline CDR1 and CDR2 sequences are KGHSH and LQKENI. V trimming: 1 base; J trimming: 7 bases; junction bases outside the gene matches: 4. The length of the CDR3 is 14 residues. The CDR3 DNA follows: TGTGCCAGCTCACCACAGCGGGAGGGAAGGGAGCAGTACTTC. The encoded protein is CASSPQREGREQYF.

The chain joins TRBV29-1 to TRBJ2-6, with 9 positions matching TRBD1. The ends lost 6 bases at V and 0 bases at J; junction bases unmatched: 12. Per the germline V gene, CDR1 is SQVTM and CDR2 is ANQGSEA. The CDR3 spans 18 residues. CDR3 protein: CSVPSPGQGFSGANVLTF. In DNA form, the CDR3 reads TGCAGCGTCCCGTCCCCGGGACAGGGTTTCTCTGGGGCCAACGTCCTGACTTTC. Using reference TRBV29-1 and TRBJ2-6 for the parts outside the CDR3, the full variable domain is SAVISQKPSRDICQRGTSLTIQCQVDSQVTMMFWYRQQPGQSLTLIATANQGSEATYESGFVIDKFPISRPNLTFSTLTVSNMSPEDSSIYLCSVPSPGQGFSGANVLTFGAGSRLTVL.

The chain couples TRBV30 to TRBJ1-1; TRBD1 might be the D (5 bases). Germline CDR1 GTSNPN, CDR2 SVGIG (reference sequence). V lost 2 bases to trimming and J lost 0 bases, with 10 bases between them. This CDR3 has 14 amino acids. CDR3 region: CAWSWGLLNTEAFF. Written as DNA, the CDR3 is TGTGCCTGGAGTTGGGGACTGTTGAACACTGAAGCTTTCTTT. Looking up the rest from reference TRBV30 and TRBJ1-1 gives the full variable domain: SQTIHQWPATLVQPVGSPLSLECTVEGTSNPNLYWYRQAAGRGLQLLFYSVGIGQISSEVPQNLSASRPQDRQFILSSKKLLLSDSGFYLCAWSWGLLNTEAFFGQGTRLTVV.

V usage is TRBV5-1 and J usage is TRBJ1-1, with 12 bases matching TRBD1. The ends lost 3 bases at V and 1 base at J; junction bases unmatched: 1. From germline, CDR1 is SGHRS and CDR2 YFSETQ. The CDR3 covers 15 residues. In DNA, the CDR3 is TGCGCCAGCAGCTCGGGACAGGGGGCGAACACTGAAGCTTTCTTT. The encoded protein is CASSSGQGANTEAFF.

The gene calls are TRBV2 and TRBJ2-3, with 10 bases matching TRBD2. The J segment lost 8 bases and the V segment lost 3 bases, leaving 8 bases of the junction unmatched. CDR3 length: 15 residues. Germline CDR1 SNHLY, CDR2 FYNNEI. CDR3: CASSDKAGGESTQYF. DNA of the CDR3: TGTGCCAGCAGTGATAAAGCGGGGGGGGAAAGTACGCAGTATTTT.

The rearrangement uses TRBV14 and TRBJ2-5; D may be TRBD1 (5 bases). The CDR3 spans 14 residues. Germline-derived CDR1 and CDR2 are SGHDN and FVKESK. Trimming took 2 bases from V and 6 from J, leaving 13 bases between them. The DNA of the CDR3 is TGTGCCAGCAGCCAAAAGCGCCAGGGTCAGACCCAGTACTTC. Its translation: CASSQKRQGQTQYF.

This rearrangement joins TRBV19 to TRBJ2-7; D gene uncertain. Per the germline V gene, CDR1 is LNHDA and CDR2 is SQIVND (reference sequence). Deletions cut 0 bases from V and 2 bases from J, with 11 bases between. The length of the CDR3 is 15 residues. The CDR3 loop reads CASSIDRSSAYEQYF. The CDR3 DNA follows: TGTGCCAGTAGTATAGATCGGAGCAGCGCCTACGAGCAGTACTTC. Variable domain in full (rest from reference TRBV19 and TRBJ2-7): DGGITQSPKYLFRKEGQNVTLSCEQNLNHDAMYWYRQDPGQGLRLIYYSQIVNDFQKGDIAEGYSVSREKKESFPLTVTSAQKNPTAFYLCASSIDRSSAYEQYFGPGTRLTVT.

The chain joins TRBV15 to TRBJ2-1, with D tentatively TRBD2 (6 bases). This CDR3 has 14 residues. The germline V gene encodes CDR1 LNHNV and CDR2 YYDKDF (reference sequence). The germline V and J ends were trimmed by 3 bases and 10 bases, with 16 bases remaining between them. The CDR3 bases are TGTGCCACCAGCAGCCTAGCGCTTGCAGGGGAGCAGTTCTTC. Its translation: CATSSLALAGEQFF.

The chain uses TRBV3-1 (or the pseudogene TRBV3-2) and TRBJ2-3, with TRBD2 as a possible D gene (5 bases). The CDR3 is made up of 13 amino acids. The ends were cut back, 7 bases at V and 9 bases at J, with 17 bases in the middle. Looked up from germline, CDR1 is LGHDT and CDR2 is YNNKEL (reference sequence). CDR3 in amino acids: CASTNSLDGTQYF. CDR3 DNA sequence: TGTGCCAGCACCAATTCACTAGATGGGACGCAGTATTTT.

The J gene is TRBJ1-2, the V gene TRBV28; weak D call: TRBD1 (6 bases). CDR1 is MDHEN, CDR2 SYDVKM, per germline. Trimming left V 6 bases short and J 4 bases short, with 18 bases between. The CDR3 consists of 15 residues. CDR3 in amino acids: CASSQAVGALYGYTF. CDR3 in DNA: TGTGCCAGCAGCCAGGCGGTGGGGGCCCTCTATGGCTACACCTTC.

CDR3 amino acids: CASSIGQGSTNEKLFF. The DNA for the CDR3 is TGTGCCAGCAGCATCGGACAGGGGAGCACTAATGAAAAACTGTTTTTT. The V call is TRBV11-1, the J call TRBJ1-4; 9 bases fit TRBD1. The CDR3 runs 16 residues. CDR1 SGHAT and CDR2 FQDESV come from the germline V gene (reference sequence). With 5 bases clipped from V and 2 bases from J, the junction kept 6 bases outside the gene matches.

The chain uses TRBV27 and TRBJ2-7; 11 nucleotides line up with TRBD2. The junction had 3 bases not matched to a gene; V was cut back by 4 bases and J by 1 base. This CDR3 is built from 15 residues. The V gene's germline CDR1 is MNHEY and CDR2 SMNVEV (reference sequence). The DNA of the CDR3 is TGTGCCAGCAGTTCGCTAGCGGGGGGTTCCTACGAGCAGTACTTC. Its protein is CASSSLAGGSYEQYF.

V and J are TRBV18 and TRBJ2-2; 8 bases are shared with TRBD2. Losses at the gene ends were 4 bases for V and 1 base for J; bases not matched to a gene: 5. The CDR3 has 16 amino acids. The germline gives CDR1 KGHSH, CDR2 LQKENI. CDR3 sequence reads: CASSRLTSENTGELFF. DNA for the CDR3: TGTGCCAGCTCACGCTTGACTAGCGAGAACACCGGGGAGCTGTTTTTT.

The chain uses TRBV24-1 and TRBJ1-2, with 8 bases lining up with TRBD1. Germline CDR1 is KGHDR and CDR2 is SFDVKD. This CDR3 comprises 14 residues. V shed 4 bases, J shed 6 bases, and the junction held 6 bases outside the gene matches. In DNA, the CDR3 is TGTGCCACCAGTGACTCAGGGGGCGCGGATGGCTACACCTTC. Translating gives CATSDSGGADGYTF.